This T cell receptor beta chain was captured in a study of memory B cells and T cells in multiple sclerosis. Study results and limitations: Shared clonotype counts depended on differing compartment clone-set sizes and were normalized.

Notes on this clone: Its specificity is unknown.

V dropped 5 bases and J dropped 1 base, with 9 bases sitting between them. CDR3 length: 13 residues. Germline V gives CDR1 SGHVS, CDR2 FNYEAQ. The repertoire was sequenced with immunoSEQ multiplex PCR; TCRdb's copy has only in-frame clones and lacks some. The sample records over 35,000 clones, about 80% being singletons. Separate sequencing covered autoproliferating (CFSE-dim) and non-proliferating (CFSE-high) T cells from stimulus-free culture. Pooled replicate wells came from approximately 51 million CFSE-labeled PBMCs cultured less than 9 days without stimulus. PBMCs were labeled with about 0.5 uM CFSE and cultured without exogenous stimuli.

The chain combines TRBV7-6 with TRBJ2-7; TRBD1 might be the D (5 bases). This receptor was obtained from a human donor with multiple sclerosis. The sequenced sample consisted of PBMCs from blood kept in culture. The CDR3 DNA sequence: TGTGCCAGCAGCCCAGGGCCTTCCTACGAGCAGTACTTC. It specifies CASSPGPSYEQYF.